This T cell receptor (beta chain) was documented in a study of radiotherapy plus CTLA-4 blockade in lung cancer. General study results and limits: Best predicting response, reportedly, were early blood T cell clone dynamics, with interferon-beta.

The data were produced by immunoSEQ multiplex PCR, yet TCRdb's version contains in-frame clones alone and is incomplete. The table lists about 51,000 clones, about three quarters of them singletons. The V gene lost 2 bases and the J gene lost 6 bases, with 6 bases spanning the gap. This CDR3 has 12 amino acids. Germline lookup yields CDR1 MNHNS and CDR2 SASEGT. Notes on this clone: Antigen unknown.

The clonotype comes from a human donor with non-small cell lung cancer whose response to radiotherapy plus ipilimumab could not be evaluated. V and J are TRBV6-1 and TRBJ2-3; TRBD1 is a possible D gene (5 bases). Sequenced material: peripheral blood, taken from a patient treated with radiotherapy plus ipilimumab. The CDR3 here is CASSEKGDTQYF. In nucleotides, the CDR3 is TGTGCCAGCAGTGAAAAGGGGGATACGCAGTATTTT.